Described below is a single T cell receptor beta chain sequence and its context. Antigen unknown. Between the trimmed V and J ends, which lost 4 bases and 2 bases, there was a span of 9 bases. Germline-derived CDR1 and CDR2 are SGHNT and YYREEE (reference sequence). The CDR3 sequence is 13 residues long. Samples underwent the assay at deep level. Original analysis: Junction-only sequences without quality scores came from ImmunoSEQ, so filtering differed. Generated by immunoSEQ multiplex PCR, the TCRdb table keeps only in-frame clones and is missing some. V and J calls and clone size are as listed in that table; D and trimming were resolved from the DNA. The top ten clones hold 0.39% of a sample with more than 2,000,000 clones, just over 90% of them seen once. The data are from a study of shared clonotypes between healthy human individuals. Study-wide findings and caveats: Several donors shared 5% to 5.5% of their naive CD4 clonotypes.

Participating donors were healthy, HIV-negative adults free of recent acute infections or vaccinations. Input material: naive CD4+ T cells from PBMCs. Subset denoted: CD45RA+ positively selected. This rearrangement joins TRBV5-4 to TRBJ1-2; D is perhaps TRBD1 (6 bases). The source is a man between 18 and 29 years old in good health. Some clones in this sample may be carry-over from other donors' samples. The CDR3 spells CASSRGGNYGYTF. The CDR3 region has the DNA TGTGCCAGCAGCCGAGGGGGGAACTATGGCTACACCTTC.